A selection of T cell receptor beta chains follows, all from one sample in a study of control samples from healthy donors and cancer patients. Clones were sequenced by immunoSEQ multiplex PCR, and TCRdb holds only the in-frame ones, with some missing. This table holds fewer than 85,000 clones, approximately 92% found once. Sequenced sample: blood. These receptors all come from a woman aged 55-75 years in good health. Both conserved end residues are part of each CDR3. A D gene is named only where the DNA matches it firmly. Clone size, where shown, is once, few, many, or a class for clones that have expanded.

d_gene	abundance	v_gene	j_gene	CDR3nt	CDR3aa
-	-	TRBV2	TRBJ2-1	TGTGCCAGCAGTTACACCGCGGATGAGCAGTTCTTC	CASSYTADEQFF
-	once	TRBV9	TRBJ1-1	TGTGCCAGCAGCGTAAGAGGCCCCCTTGACGGGAACACTGAAGCTTTCTTT	CASSVRGPLDGNTEAFF
-	-	TRBV28	TRBJ2-7	TGTGCCAGCACCCTGGGACCTAGCAAGTATGAGCAGTACTTC	CASTLGPSKYEQYF
-	-	TRBV20-1	TRBJ1-2	TGCAGTGCTAGGGTCAGCTATGGCTACACCTTC	CSARVSYGYTF
TRBD1	-	TRBV9	TRBJ1-2	TGTGCCAGCAGCGCTTCCCGGGACAGAGATAACTATGGCTACACCTTC	CASSASRDRDNYGYTF
TRBD1	once	TRBV6-1	TRBJ1-2	TGTGCCAGCAGTGAATACGGGACAGGGAACTATGGCTACACCTTC	CASSEYGTGNYGYTF
-	-	TRBV27	TRBJ1-6	TGTGCCGCCCGGGACACTTATAATTCACCCCTCCACTTT	CAARDTYNSPLHF
TRBD1	-	TRBV19	TRBJ2-2	TGTGCCAGTAGGGAACGGGACAGGGCCCTAGTCGGGGAGCTGTTTTTT	CASRERDRALVGELFF
-	-	TRBV19	TRBJ1-1	TGTGCCAGTAGTATCTGGGGGCAGGGTACTGAAGCTTTCTTT	CASSIWGQGTEAFF
-	-	TRBV6-5	TRBJ2-1	TGTGCCAGCAGTTACTACGTAGGGCGCAATGAGCAGTTCTTC	CASSYYVGRNEQFF
TRBD1	-	TRBV5-1	TRBJ1-4	TGCGCCAGCAGCTTGGTTCCGACAGGGGAGCGGGAAAAACTGTTTTTT	CASSLVPTGEREKLFF
-	-	TRBV5-1	TRBJ2-3	TGCGCCAGCAGCCCGGGGCGGGGAAGGGATGCAGATACGCAGTATTTT	CASSPGRGRDADTQYF
-	medium-sized	TRBV24-1	TRBJ2-1	TGTGCCACCAGTGATCCTACGGGACGGAGCTCCTACAATGAGCAGTTCTTC	CATSDPTGRSSYNEQFF
TRBD1	-	TRBV10-3	TRBJ1-6	TGTGCCACCGGGACAGCCTCTAATTCACCCCTCCACTTT	CATGTASNSPLHF
-	once	TRBV6-1	TRBJ1-3	TGTGCCACCAGGGCGGGGGACGCTGGAAACACCATATATTTT	CATRAGDAGNTIYF
-	-	TRBV28	TRBJ1-5	TGTGCCAGCAGCACCGACCCAAGCAATCAGCCCCAGCATTTT	CASSTDPSNQPQHF
TRBD1	-	TRBV19	TRBJ1-1	TGTGCCAGCAAGGGAGACAGGGTGAACACTGAAGCTTTCTTT	CASKGDRVNTEAFF
-	-	TRBV9	TRBJ2-7	TGTGCCAGCAGCGTAGTTCAGGGCGGCGAGCAGTACTTC	CASSVVQGGEQYF
TRBD2	-	TRBV7-2	TRBJ2-5	TGTGCCAGCAGCTCCCTAGCGGGTAAACAAGAGACCCAGTACTTC	CASSSLAGKQETQYF
-	once	TRBV18	TRBJ2-5	TGTGCCAGCTCACCACTGGACAGCGGGGAGACCCAGTACTTC	CASSPLDSGETQYF
TRBD2	-	TRBV6-5	TRBJ2-3	TGTGCCAGCAGTCGTAGCGGGGACCTCACAGATACGCAGTATTTT	CASSRSGDLTDTQYF
-	-	TRBV3-1/TRBV3-2	TRBJ1-2	TGTGCCAGCAGCCAAAGGGGCCCCTATGGCTACACCTTC	CASSQRGPYGYTF
-	medium-sized	TRBV19	TRBJ2-1	TGTGCCAGTAGCAAGCGGGCAACCTACAATGAGCAGTTCTTC	CASSKRATYNEQFF
-	-	TRBV25-1	TRBJ2-5	TGTGCCAGCAACCCCGGTCAATATCAAGAGACCCAGTACTTC	CASNPGQYQETQYF
-	-	TRBV5-1	TRBJ2-7	TGCGCCAGCAGCACCCCAGACGGTACCTACGAGCAGTACTTC	CASSTPDGTYEQYF
-	-	TRBV21-1	TRBJ1-2	TGTGCCAGCAGCCGGGAGGTCTGCTATGGCTACACCTTC	CASSREVCYGYTF
TRBD1	-	TRBV11-2	TRBJ1-2	TGTGCCAGCAGGAGGACAGGGTTCTATGGCTACACCTTC	CASRRTGFYGYTF
-	once	TRBV27	TRBJ1-5	TGTGCCAGCAGGCCCTCGACGGGTAGCAATCAGCCCCAGCATTTT	CASRPSTGSNQPQHF
TRBD2	-	TRBV18	TRBJ2-3	TGTGCCAGCTCACCTCCCTCACTAGCGGGAGGCCGGGAGGATACGCAGTATTTT	CASSPPSLAGGREDTQYF
-	-	TRBV2	TRBJ1-2	TGTGCCAGCTCGGTCGAGCAGACTTATGGCTACACCTTC	CASSVEQTYGYTF
-	-	TRBV10-3	TRBJ1-2	TGTGCCACCAGACAGGATCCTAACTATGGCTACACCTTC	CATRQDPNYGYTF
TRBD1	-	TRBV11-2	TRBJ2-5	TGTGCCAGCAGCCCCCGGGACAGGAGTTCGGGGGAGACCCAGTACTTC	CASSPRDRSSGETQYF
-	-	TRBV19	TRBJ1-5	TGTGCCAGTAGTATTCGGACGGCGGCCGCCTATAGCAATCAGCCCCAGCATTTT	CASSIRTAAAYSNQPQHF
-	once	TRBV5-1	TRBJ1-1	TGCGCCAGCAGCCGGACCGAACGAGGTGAAGCTTTCTTT	CASSRTERGEAFF
TRBD2	-	TRBV11-2	TRBJ2-7	TGTGCCAGCAGCCAACTAGCGGGAGGTTCCTACGAGCAGTACTTC	CASSQLAGGSYEQYF
TRBD2	-	TRBV5-4	TRBJ2-3	TGTGCCAGCGAGGGGACTAGCGGGAGTGATACGCAGTATTTT	CASEGTSGSDTQYF
-	-	TRBV6-6	TRBJ1-5	TGTGCCAGCAGTCAGATGGGGAAGAGGCAGCCCCAGCATTTT	CASSQMGKRQPQHF
TRBD2	-	TRBV4-1	TRBJ2-6	TGCGCCAGCAGCCAAGATAGGCAGGGACTAGCGGGGACTGGGGCCAACGTCCTGACTTTC	CASSQDRQGLAGTGANVLTF
TRBD1	-	TRBV2	TRBJ2-5	TGTGCCAGCAGTAGACAGGGGGAATGGGAGACCCAGTACTTC	CASSRQGEWETQYF
TRBD2	-	TRBV7-2	TRBJ2-1	TGTGCCAGCAGAGCCCGGGCTAGCGGTGAGCAGTTCTTC	CASRARASGEQFF
-	-	TRBV9	TRBJ1-5	TGTGCCAGCAGCGCGGGACCTAGCAATCAGCCCCAGCATTTT	CASSAGPSNQPQHF
-	-	TRBV19	TRBJ1-5	TGTGCCAGTAGTATAGTGGGGGGTTGGCAGCCCCAGCATTTT	CASSIVGGWQPQHF
-	-	TRBV5-6	TRBJ1-4	TGTGCCAGCAGCTTGACGGCAGATAATGAAAAACTGTTTTTT	CASSLTADNEKLFF
-	once	TRBV2	TRBJ1-6	TGTGCCAGCAGTGAAGCGCTTGGGCCGACGCCCCTCCACTTT	CASSEALGPTPLHF
-	-	TRBV11-3	TRBJ1-1	TGTGCCAGCAGCTTAGAGAACAGAATGAACACTGAAGCTTTCTTT	CASSLENRMNTEAFF
TRBD2	once	TRBV28	TRBJ2-1	TGTGCCAGCAGTCTGGACAGGGCGACTAGCGGGGGATACAATGAGCAGTTCTTC	CASSLDRATSGGYNEQFF
-	-	TRBV28	TRBJ1-5	TGTGCCAGCGAAGAGCAGTGGGGGGCAGGCAATCAGCCCCAGCATTTT	CASEEQWGAGNQPQHF
-	-	TRBV6-5	TRBJ1-3	TGTGCCAGCGGGGACTCACTGGGAAACACCATATATTTT	CASGDSLGNTIYF
TRBD1	-	TRBV2	TRBJ2-6	TGTGCCAGCAGCCAAGGACAGGGGATCGGTGGGGCCAACGTCCTGACTTTC	CASSQGQGIGGANVLTF
-	-	TRBV15	TRBJ2-5	TGTGCCACCAGCAGAGATAGCTTGGCCCCCCAATCAGGAGAGACCCAGTACTTC	CATSRDSLAPQSGETQYF
-	few	TRBV2	TRBJ2-3	TGTGCCAGCAGCAGGAGCAGGGGTTCAGCCGATACGCAGTATTTT	CASSRSRGSADTQYF
TRBD1	-	TRBV6-5	TRBJ1-2	TGTGCCAGCAGACGACAGGGGCTCGCCCGAGGCTACACCTTC	CASRRQGLARGYTF
-	-	TRBV5-4	TRBJ2-2	TGTGCCAGCAGCGACTGGGGTTGGGGGAACACCGGGGAGCTGTTTTTT	CASSDWGWGNTGELFF
TRBD1	-	TRBV27	TRBJ1-2	TGTGCCAGCAGACTACACACAGGGGGCTATGGCTACACCTTC	CASRLHTGGYGYTF
-	-	TRBV30	TRBJ2-7	TGTGCCTGGAGGCGGATAGGTTACGAGCAGTACTTC	CAWRRIGYEQYF